What follows are 2 T cell receptor beta chains derived from one specimen sequenced in a study of shared clonotypes between healthy human individuals. The method was immunoSEQ multiplex PCR; TCRdb's version includes in-frame clones alone and lacks a portion of them. The table records fewer than 600,000 clones, roughly three quarters of them present only once. Sequenced sample: PBMCs. These receptors were obtained from a woman aged 40-49 years in good health. Some clones in this sample may be carry-over from other donors' samples.

As regards this clone: A far larger clone lies a single base away; this is likely a read error. The same CDR3 also results from other DNA sequences found in this sample. Written as DNA, the CDR3 is TGTGCCAGCAGTCCACGGACGGGAAAAAATGAGAAACTGTTTTTT. The encoded protein is CASSPRTGKNEKLFF. The chain has TRBV28 and TRBJ1-4; D remains ambiguous. From germline, CDR1 is MDHEN and CDR2 SYDVKM. The CDR3 length is 15 residues.

This clone was recorded many times. V and J are TRBV7-9 and TRBJ2-3; D is perhaps TRBD1 or TRBD2 (6 bases each). This CDR3 is 15 amino acids long. Germline loops: CDR1 SEHNR, CDR2 FQNEAQ (reference sequence). Trimming pared 6 bases from V and 5 bases from J, leaving 18 bases between. The CDR3 DNA reads as TGTGCCAGCAGGGGGGGCTTAACGGCCGTAGATACGCAGTATTTT. It translates to CASRGGLTAVDTQYF. Supplemented by reference TRBV7-9 and TRBJ2-3, the full variable domain reads DTGVSQNPRHKITKRGQNVTFRCDPISEHNRLYWYRQTLGQGPEFLTYFQNEAQLEKSRLLSDRFSAERPKGSFSTLEIQRTEQGDSAMYLCASRGGLTAVDTQYFGPGTRLTVL.